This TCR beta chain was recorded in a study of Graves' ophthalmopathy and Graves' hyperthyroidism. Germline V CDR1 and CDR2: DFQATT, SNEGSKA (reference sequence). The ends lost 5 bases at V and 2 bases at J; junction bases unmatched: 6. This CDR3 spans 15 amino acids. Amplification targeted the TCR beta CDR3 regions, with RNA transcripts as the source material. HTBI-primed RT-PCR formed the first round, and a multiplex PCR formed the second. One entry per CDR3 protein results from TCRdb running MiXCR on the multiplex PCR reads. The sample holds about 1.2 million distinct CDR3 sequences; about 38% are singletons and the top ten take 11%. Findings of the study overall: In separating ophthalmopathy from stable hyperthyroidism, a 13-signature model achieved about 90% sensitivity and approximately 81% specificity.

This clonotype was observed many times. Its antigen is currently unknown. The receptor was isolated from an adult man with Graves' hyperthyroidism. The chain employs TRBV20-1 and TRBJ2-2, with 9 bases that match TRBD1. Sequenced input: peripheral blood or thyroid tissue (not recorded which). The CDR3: CSAPQQGANTGELFF. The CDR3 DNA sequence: TGCAGTGCTCCTCAACAGGGGGCTAACACCGGGGAGCTGTTTTTT.